The rows below give T cell receptor beta chains drawn from one sample of a study of T-cell reconstitution after alpha-beta-depleted transplantation in children. TCRdb called the PCR reads again in MiXCR, with one record for every CDR3 protein. The sample carries 200,000 to 250,000 distinct CDR3 sequences, around 12% recorded once. The starting material was PBMCs from the stem cell graft donor, obtained from the stem cell graft. The receptors were sampled from a human donor who donated a stem cell graft to a child with acute lymphoblastic leukemia. Each CDR3 is given with its conserved first and last residue. D genes are given only for firm matches. The size field is filled for only some rows; it gives once, few, many or a size class.

d_call: .
clone_size: many
j_call: TRBJ2-7
v_call: TRBV7-2
cdr3_aa: CASSWATRAYEQYF
cdr3_nt: TGTGCCAGCAGCTGGGCTACCCGGGCCTACGAGCAGTACTTC

d_call: TRBD1
clone_size: few
j_call: TRBJ2-3
v_call: TRBV28
cdr3_aa: CASRGGQGRTDTQYF
cdr3_nt: TGTGCCAGCAGGGGAGGACAGGGGCGCACAGATACGCAGTATTTT

d_call: .
clone_size: many
j_call: TRBJ2-3
v_call: TRBV5-1
cdr3_aa: CASSLRVQDTQYF
cdr3_nt: TGCGCCAGCAGCTTAAGGGTGCAAGATACGCAGTATTTT

d_call: .
clone_size: many
j_call: TRBJ2-2
v_call: TRBV5-1
cdr3_aa: CASSLLGVGRTGELFF
cdr3_nt: TGCGCCAGCAGCTTGTTGGGAGTGGGACGCACCGGGGAGCTGTTTTTT

d_call: .
clone_size: many
j_call: TRBJ2-7
v_call: TRBV5-1
cdr3_aa: CASSSAGPPYEQYF
cdr3_nt: TGCGCCAGCAGCTCAGCAGGGCCGCCCTACGAGCAGTACTTC

d_call: TRBD2
clone_size: .
j_call: TRBJ2-7
v_call: TRBV20-1
cdr3_aa: CSTIRTSGSSYEQYF
cdr3_nt: TGCAGTACTATTCGGACTAGCGGGAGCTCCTACGAGCAGTACTTC

d_call: .
clone_size: few
j_call: TRBJ2-5
v_call: TRBV2
cdr3_aa: CASKVSQETQYF
cdr3_nt: TGTGCCAGCAAAGTCTCCCAAGAGACCCAGTACTTC

d_call: TRBD1
clone_size: many
j_call: TRBJ1-5
v_call: TRBV6-5
cdr3_aa: CASRTDRDSNQPQHF
cdr3_nt: TGTGCCAGCAGAACGGACAGGGATAGCAATCAGCCCCAGCATTTT

d_call: TRBD1
clone_size: once
j_call: TRBJ2-5
v_call: TRBV20-1
cdr3_aa: CCARGRRTGISQETQYF
cdr3_nt: TGCTGTGCTAGAGGCCGGCGGACAGGGATCTCCCAAGAGACCCAGTACTTC

d_call: .
clone_size: .
j_call: TRBJ1-3
v_call: TRBV12-3/TRBV12-4
cdr3_aa: CASSYRQGLGNTIYF
cdr3_nt: TGTGCCAGCAGTTACCGCCAGGGCCTGGGAAACACCATATATTTT

d_call: TRBD1
clone_size: many
j_call: TRBJ1-1
v_call: TRBV7-2
cdr3_aa: CASSPRTGRHPNTEAFF
cdr3_nt: TGTGCCAGCAGCCCCAGGACAGGACGACACCCGAACACTGAAGCTTTCTTT

d_call: .
clone_size: many
j_call: TRBJ1-2
v_call: TRBV24-1
cdr3_aa: CATSGRDRAIERYGYTF
cdr3_nt: TGTGCCACCAGTGGCCGAGACCGGGCCATAGAGCGGTATGGCTACACCTTC

d_call: .
clone_size: few
j_call: TRBJ1-2
v_call: TRBV7-2
cdr3_aa: CASSQAGQYYGYTF
cdr3_nt: TGTGCCAGCAGCCAGGCGGGACAATACTATGGCTACACCTTC